The present TCR beta chain was sequenced within a study of blood T cell repertoires in COVID-19. In the original workflow: Amplification with reference gene primers provided the estimates of nucleated cell counts. The data were produced by immunoSEQ multiplex PCR, yet TCRdb's version contains in-frame clones alone and is incomplete. D and trimming come from the DNA, and the V and J calls and clone size come from that table. The table has hundreds of thousands of clones, roughly 86% seen once. All enrollees were roughly 18 to 90 years old and from 20 to 25 US areas. Cohorts were assigned according to the clinical history that participants reported. Trimming removed 3 bases from V and 6 bases from J, with 12 bases in between. The CDR3 is 13 amino acids. Germline CDR1 and CDR2: MDHEN and SYDVKM.

This clonotype was obtained from a woman aged 25 to 39 who had recovered from COVID-19. The chain combines TRBV28 with TRBJ2-7; the D gene is possibly TRBD2 (7 bases). The sequencing sample was made of PBMCs or T cells enriched from blood (not recorded which). DNA of the CDR3: TGTGCCAGCAGTTTGATTCGGGGGGCCGAGCAGTACTTC. As protein: CASSLIRGAEQYF.